This note documents a single T cell receptor (beta chain) sequence. The CDR3 sequence is 16 residues long. With V trimmed by 3 bases and J by 6 bases, 11 bases remained unmatched. Germline V gene sequence: CDR1 MDHEN, CDR2 SYDVKM. The sample comes from a study of technical replicates of blood from several donors. Only in-frame clones appear in the TCRdb table, and some are missing; sequencing was by immunoSEQ multiplex PCR. The sample contains approximately 100,000 clones, roughly 95% of which appear only once. Sequencing used T cells isolated from PBMCs. The chain is built from TRBV28 and TRBJ1-2, with TRBD1 identical over 9 bases. The sequence derives from a human donor in good health. The CDR3 loop is CASSLTWTGEGDGYTF. CDR3 DNA sequence: TGTGCCAGCAGTTTGACCTGGACAGGGGAGGGCGATGGCTACACCTTC.